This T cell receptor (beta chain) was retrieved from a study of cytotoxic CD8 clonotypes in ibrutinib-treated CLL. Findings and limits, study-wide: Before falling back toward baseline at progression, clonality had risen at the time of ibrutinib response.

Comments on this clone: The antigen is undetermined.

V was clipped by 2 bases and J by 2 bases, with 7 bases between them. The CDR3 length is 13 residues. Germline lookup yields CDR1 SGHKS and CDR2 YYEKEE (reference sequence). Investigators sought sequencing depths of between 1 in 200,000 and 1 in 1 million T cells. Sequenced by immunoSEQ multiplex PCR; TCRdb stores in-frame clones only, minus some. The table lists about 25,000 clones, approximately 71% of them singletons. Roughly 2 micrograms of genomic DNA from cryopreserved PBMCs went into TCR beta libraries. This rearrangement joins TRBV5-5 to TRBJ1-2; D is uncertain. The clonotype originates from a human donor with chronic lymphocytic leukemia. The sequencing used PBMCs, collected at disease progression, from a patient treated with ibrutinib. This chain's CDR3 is CASSFPENYGYTF. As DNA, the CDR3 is TGTGCCAGCAGCTTTCCAGAAAACTATGGCTACACCTTC. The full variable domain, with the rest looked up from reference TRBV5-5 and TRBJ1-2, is DAGVTQSPTHLIKTRGQQVTLRCSPISGHKSVSWYQQVLGQGPQFIFQYYEKEERGRGNFPDRFSARQFPNYSSELNVNALLLGDSALYLCASSFPENYGYTFGSGTRLTVV.